Presented here are 9 T cell receptor beta chains from one specimen sequenced in a study of tumor-infiltrating lymphocytes in primary liver carcinoma. Production of TCR beta cDNA used 400 to 650 ng total RNA together with a constant-region primer. Slightly modified ARM-PCR served as the procedure for the TCR beta libraries. These libraries came from three rounds of nested multiplex PCR. A C-beta reverse primer and TRBV1-TRBV30 forward primers served in each of the first two PCR rounds, at about 9 cycles apiece. TCRdb recomputed calls from the multiplex PCR reads with MiXCR, one row per CDR3 protein. Among hundreds of thousands of distinct CDR3 sequences, about 62% were seen once, and the ten largest hold about 8.4%. The study extracted blood RNA from unsorted whole blood and also extracted germline DNA. The sample taken for sequencing was peripheral blood. The receptor source for this set is a man between 35 and 55 years old with primary liver carcinoma and hepatitis B virus infection.

With regard to this clonotype: This may be a read error, as it is one base from a much larger clone. The chain recombines TRBV6-1 with TRBJ2-2; D unresolved. The CDR3 consists of 13 residues. Germline V gives CDR1 MNHNS, CDR2 SASEGT. The CDR3 region is CDSSEALSGELFF. As DNA, the CDR3 is TGTGACAGCAGTGAAGCGCTGTCCGGGGAGCTGTTTTTT.

A word on this clonotype: A single base separates this from a much larger clone, so it may be a read error. The chain uses TRBV4-1 and TRBJ2-3; TRBD2 aligns across 7 bases. Germline V gives CDR1 MGHRA, CDR2 YSYEKL. The CDR3 totals 16 residues. The chain's CDR3 is CASIQEWGGGTDTQYF. The CDR3 DNA follows: TGCGCCAGCATCCAAGAATGGGGGGGTGGCACAGATACGCAGTATTTT.

About this clonotype itself: A much larger clone lies one base from this, so it may be a read error. This chain joins TRBV6-5 and TRBJ2-1; D may be TRBD2 (5 bases). V lost 6 bases to trimming and J lost 9 bases, with 9 bases between them. The length of the CDR3 is 11 residues. Germline values: CDR1 MNHEY, CDR2 SVGAGI. CDR3 in DNA: TGTGCCAGCAGGGAGGTTGCTGAGCAGTTCTTC. It translates to CASREVAEQFF.

This chain links TRBV5-1 with TRBJ1-1; TRBD1 aligns across 7 bases. Germline loops: CDR1 SGHRS, CDR2 YFSETQ. This CDR3 comprises 15 residues. J was trimmed by 4 bases and V by 0 bases; bases with no gene match: 6. The CDR3 bases are TGCGCCAGCAGCTTGGTGACAGGGAGCGGCACTGAAGCTTTCTTT. Protein: CASSLVTGSGTEAFF.

This clonotype came up many times. The chain combines TRBV12-3 or TRBV12-4 with TRBJ2-1; weak D call: TRBD2 (5 bases). The germline V and J ends were trimmed by 2 bases and 3 bases, with 14 bases remaining between them. The CDR3 totals 16 residues. The CDR3 bases are TGTGCCAGCAGTTTATCCCCAGCGGAGATCTACAATGAGCAGTTCTTC. This translates into CASSLSPAEIYNEQFF.

In the case of this clonotype: This may arise from a read error, as a much more abundant clone is one base away. The CDR3: CASGLVSRGEQFF. The CDR3 nucleotides read TGTGCTAGTGGTTTGGTGAGCCGGGGTGAGCAGTTCTTC. The V gene is TRBV12-5, the J gene TRBJ2-1, with D maybe TRBD2 (5 bases). The CDR3 runs 13 residues. V was trimmed by 0 bases and J by 9 bases, leaving 9 bases between them. The germline gives CDR1 LGHNT, CDR2 FRNRAP.

Turning to this clonotype: One end of the junction varies from germline; a read error may be responsible. CDR3 bases: TGCACCAGCAGCCAAGAATCGGTTAGACTGAATGAGCAATTCTTC. It yields the protein CTSSQESVRLNEQFF. The chain couples TRBV4-1 to TRBJ2-1; D is unclear. In germline, CDR1 is MGHRA, CDR2 YSYEKL. The CDR3 length is 15 residues.

This clonotype showed up just a few times. The chain recombines TRBV5-1 with TRBJ2-5; D gene uncertain. The CDR3 runs to 15 residues. The V end was cut by 0 bases, the J end by 5 bases, with 14 bases between. Germline CDR1 and CDR2: SGHRS and YFSETQ. DNA of the CDR3: TGCGCCAGCAGCTTGGGTTCAGTAGCTGGGGAGACCCAGTACTTC. Translated, it gives CASSLGSVAGETQYF.

Details on this clonotype: The CDR3 ends on some other residue instead of the conserved phenylalanine or tryptophan, so this is likely a read error. The chain employs TRBV11-2 and TRBJ2-1, with TRBD2 matching 11 bases. The CDR3 spans 16 residues. The germline CDR1 and CDR2 sequences are SGHAT and FQNNGV. Here the CDR3 DNA reads TGTGCCAACAGCTACCCCGGGACTAGCGGTAGCAGTGAGCAGTTCCTC. Translation gives CANSYPGTSGSSEQFL.